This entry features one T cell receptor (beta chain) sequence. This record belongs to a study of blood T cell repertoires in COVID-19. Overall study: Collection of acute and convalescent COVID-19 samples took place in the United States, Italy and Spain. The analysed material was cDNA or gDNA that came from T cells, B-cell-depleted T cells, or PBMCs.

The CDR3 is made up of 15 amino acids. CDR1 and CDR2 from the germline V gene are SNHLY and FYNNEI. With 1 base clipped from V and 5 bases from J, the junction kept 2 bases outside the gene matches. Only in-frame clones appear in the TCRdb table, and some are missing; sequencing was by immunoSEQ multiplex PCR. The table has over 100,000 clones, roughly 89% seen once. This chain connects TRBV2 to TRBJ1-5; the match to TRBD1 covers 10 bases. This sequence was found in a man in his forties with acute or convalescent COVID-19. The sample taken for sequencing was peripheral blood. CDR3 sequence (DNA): TGTGCCAGCAGTGAAGTGGGGACAGGGGATCAGCCCCAGCATTTT. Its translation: CASSEVGTGDQPQHF.